The 26 T cell receptor beta chains reported below all come from one sample, sequenced in a study of blood T cell repertoires in COVID-19. Only in-frame clones appear in the TCRdb table, and some are missing; sequencing was by immunoSEQ multiplex PCR. Seen here are 100,000 to 140,000 clones, under 95% observed once, and the top ten hold more than 0.9%. The sequenced sample was peripheral blood. Receptor source: a woman in her twenties or thirties with acute or convalescent COVID-19.

Worth noting for this clone: The germline gene is not matched at one end of the junction; a read error may be the cause. The gene calls are TRBV5-1 and TRBJ2-2, with 13 bases aligning to TRBD2. This CDR3 is built from 15 residues. The germline CDR1 and CDR2 sequences are SGHRS and YFSETQ. CDR3 nucleotides: TGCGCCAGCAGTTTGGGACTAGCGGGATTGGGGGAGCTGTTTTTT. It translates to CASSLGLAGLGELFF.

Details on this clone: The germline gene is not matched at one end of the junction; a read error may be the cause. Written as DNA, the CDR3 is TGTGCCAGCAGCCCACAGGGGGCTGGATACACCATATATTTT. Amino acids: CASSPQGAGYTIYF. The chain employs TRBV7-2 and TRBJ1-3, with 9 positions matching TRBD1. This CDR3 comprises 14 residues. Germline values: CDR1 SGHTA, CDR2 FQGNSA.

The chain's CDR3 is CASSQEGGGGANYGYTF. CDR3 bases: TGCGCCAGCAGCCAAGAAGGAGGAGGAGGAGCTAACTATGGCTACACCTTC. The V and J genes are TRBV4-1 and TRBJ1-2; no clear D. V was shortened by 0 bases and J by 0 bases, with 14 bases between the two germline ends. The germline CDR1 and CDR2 sequences are MGHRA and YSYEKL. The CDR3 length is 17 residues.

CDR3 nucleotide sequence: TGTGCCAGCAGCTTGGGACGGGCGGGGAGAAATGAGCAGTTCTTC. As protein: CASSLGRAGRNEQFF. The gene calls are TRBV7-9 and TRBJ2-1, with TRBD2 as a possible D gene (6 bases). CDR1 and CDR2 (germline): SEHNR, FQNEAQ (reference sequence). The CDR3 runs to 15 residues. The V gene lost 3 bases and the J gene lost 7 bases, with 16 bases spanning the gap.

The chain uses TRBV5-5 and TRBJ2-7, with a tentative D call TRBD1 (5 bases). Germline values: CDR1 SGHKS, CDR2 YYEKEE (reference sequence). The ends were cut back, 6 bases at V and 0 bases at J, with 16 bases in the middle. CDR3 length: 15 residues. DNA for the CDR3: TGTGCCAGCACCCTTCTCCCGACAGTCTCCTACGAGCAGTACTTC. Translating it yields CASTLLPTVSYEQYF.

V is TRBV27 and J is TRBJ2-2, with 7 bases lining up with TRBD2. J gave up 1 base and V 8 bases, and 7 bases lay outside the gene matches. Germline CDR1 and CDR2: MNHEY and SMNVEV (reference sequence). There are 15 residues in the CDR3. CDR3: CASSPGGLNTGELFF. CDR3 DNA: TGTGCCAGCTCCCCCGGGGGGTTGAACACCGGGGAGCTGTTTTTT.

V and J are TRBV7-3 and TRBJ1-1; D remains unclear. The V gene lost 5 bases and the J gene lost 1 base, with 11 bases spanning the gap. Germline values: CDR1 SGHTA, CDR2 FQGTGA. There are 14 residues in the CDR3. CDR3 region: CASSLAAGNTEAFF. CDR3 in DNA: TGTGCCAGCAGCCTCGCGGCCGGGAACACTGAAGCTTTCTTT. The full variable domain, in which reference TRBV7-3 and TRBJ1-1 provide the parts outside the CDR3, is GAGVSQTPSNKVTEKGKYVELRCDPISGHTALYWYRQSLGQGPEFLIYFQGTGAADDSGLPNDRFFAVRPEGSVSTLKIQRTERGDSAVYLCASSLAAGNTEAFFGQGTRLTVV.

The J gene is TRBJ1-1, the V gene TRBV28, with a tentative D call TRBD1 (6 bases). Between the trimmed V and J ends, which lost 4 bases and 1 base, there was a span of 25 bases. Germline assignment: CDR1 MDHEN and CDR2 SYDVKM. This CDR3 is 19 amino acids long. DNA of the CDR3: TGTGCCAGCAGTTCTCGGTGGGGGGGCAGGACCCAGAGGAACACTGAAGCTTTCTTT. It specifies CASSSRWGGRTQRNTEAFF.

This clone was picked up one time. Written as DNA, the CDR3 is TGTGCCAGCAGTTCCCTCGGGGGTGGTTCACCCCTCCACTTT. It translates to CASSSLGGGSPLHF. This rearrangement joins TRBV27 to TRBJ1-6; the D gene is possibly TRBD1 (5 bases). Trimming removed 4 bases from V and 9 bases from J, with 13 bases in between. Germline V gene data show CDR1 as MNHEY and CDR2 as SMNVEV (reference sequence). The CDR3 spans 14 residues.

This clone came up once. The chain couples TRBV6-6 to TRBJ2-1; weak D call: TRBD2 (5 bases). Germline-derived CDR1 and CDR2 are MNHNY and SVGAGI (reference sequence). Trimming left V 3 bases short and J 7 bases short, with 13 bases between. This CDR3 contains 14 residues. CDR3 residues: CASSYESGRNEQFF. The CDR3 bases are TGTGCCAGCAGTTATGAGAGCGGACGTAATGAGCAGTTCTTC.

This rearrangement joins TRBV7-8 to TRBJ2-2; 10 bases are a match to TRBD2. The length of the CDR3 is 18 residues. The trim removed 1 base at V and 5 bases at J, leaving 10 bases unmatched. Germline values: CDR1 SGHVS, CDR2 FQNEAQ. In DNA, the CDR3 is TGTGCCAGCAGCTTAGGATCGGCGAGCGGGGGGGCAACCGGGGAGCTGTTTTTT. It encodes CASSLGSASGGATGELFF.

The chain is built from TRBV2 and TRBJ2-2; TRBD1 matches at 11 bases. V gave up 8 bases and J gave up 6 bases; unmatched junction bases: 5. Germline loops: CDR1 SNHLY, CDR2 FYNNEI. The CDR3 loop spans 14 amino acids. The CDR3 DNA follows: TGTGCCAGCGTGGGACAGGGGGTAGCCGGGGAGCTGTTTTTT. Its protein product is CASVGQGVAGELFF.

The V and J genes are TRBV19 and TRBJ1-4; D may be TRBD1 (6 bases). V lost 9 bases and J lost 7, with 21 bases in between. The CDR3 consists of 15 residues. Germline CDR1 is LNHDA and CDR2 is SQIVND (reference sequence). CDR3 sequence: CASRIRGSLGEKLFF. CDR3 bases: TGTGCCAGCCGGATAAGGGGGTCGTTGGGTGAAAAACTGTTTTTT.

The rearrangement joins TRBV19 to TRBJ1-1; 8 bases are shared with TRBD1. CDR1 and CDR2 (germline): LNHDA, SQIVND (reference sequence). The CDR3 consists of 14 residues. V lost 9 bases to trimming and J lost 5 bases; unmatched junction nucleotides: 11. For the CDR3, the DNA is TGTGCCAGCTCGCGGACAGGGTCGGGGACTGAAGCTTTCTTT. This gives the protein CASSRTGSGTEAFF.

V is TRBV6-5 and J is TRBJ1-5; TRBD1 aligns across 11 bases. Looked up from germline, CDR1 is MNHEY and CDR2 is SVGAGI. CDR3 length: 15 amino acids. V was pared by 5 bases and J by 6 bases, with 6 bases of the junction left unmatched. The CDR3 nucleotides are TGTGCCAGCAGTCCGGACAGGGGGCAACGTCAGCCCCAGCATTTT. It is translated as CASSPDRGQRQPQHF.

This chain uses TRBV30 with TRBJ1-5; 7 bases line up with TRBD1. Germline loops: CDR1 GTSNPN, CDR2 SVGIG (reference sequence). V lost 0 bases to trimming and J lost 7 bases; unmatched junction nucleotides: 6. There are 14 residues in the CDR3. CDR3 sequence: CAWSVPQGDQPQHF. CDR3 DNA sequence: TGTGCCTGGAGTGTACCCCAGGGGGACCAGCCCCAGCATTTT.

The rearrangement links TRBV28 to TRBJ2-5; TRBD2 matches at 8 bases. This CDR3 is 15 amino acids long. J gave up 5 bases and V 6 bases, and 11 bases lay outside the gene matches. Germline values: CDR1 MDHEN, CDR2 SYDVKM. The CDR3 DNA follows: TGTGCCAGCAGATTCATGAGCCGGGGGGGGGAGACCCAGTACTTC. Its translation is CASRFMSRGGETQYF.

The gene calls are TRBV28 and TRBJ1-2; 8 positions agree with TRBD1. Germline loops: CDR1 MDHEN, CDR2 SYDVKM. J lost 7 bases, V lost 5 bases, and 6 bases had no gene match. This CDR3 has 13 residues. CDR3 DNA: TGTGCCAGCAGTCACCGGACAGGGTTTGGCTACACCTTC. Translating it yields CASSHRTGFGYTF.

The CDR3: CASSPIQGTEAFF. The CDR3 region has the DNA TGTGCCAGCAGCCCGATACAGGGGACCGAAGCTTTCTTT. The rearrangement uses TRBV9 and TRBJ1-1; 7 bases line up with TRBD1. In germline, CDR1 is SGDLS, CDR2 YYNGEE. There are 13 residues in the CDR3. V trimming: 4 bases; J trimming: 8 bases; junction bases outside the gene matches: 8.

V and J are TRBV24-1 and TRBJ1-2; TRBD1 aligns across 8 bases. V lost 0 bases to trimming and J lost 6 bases; unmatched junction nucleotides: 14. The CDR3 runs 18 residues. Looked up from germline, CDR1 is KGHDR and CDR2 is SFDVKD. CDR3 coding DNA: TGTGCCACCAGTGATTTGCGGGACCGCGACAGGGGTGAGAATGGCTACACCTTC. This translates into CATSDLRDRDRGENGYTF.

The chain couples TRBV6-2 or TRBV6-3 to TRBJ1-1, with D unresolved. Germline V gives CDR1 MNHEY, CDR2 SVGEGT. The V gene lost 2 bases and the J gene lost 2 bases, with 6 bases spanning the gap. This CDR3 is 13 amino acids long. Here the CDR3 DNA reads TGTGCCAGCAGTTACGGAGGCAACACTGAAGCTTTCTTT. It translates to CASSYGGNTEAFF.

This chain uses TRBV19 with TRBJ1-6, with TRBD1 matching over 10 bases. Germline trimming cut 5 bases from V and 7 bases from J; bases unmatched to any gene: 8. This CDR3 has 16 residues. Germline V gene sequence: CDR1 LNHDA, CDR2 SQIVND (reference sequence). CDR3 sequence: CASSDKKTGGNSPLHF. The CDR3 DNA reads as TGTGCCAGTAGTGACAAGAAGACAGGGGGCAATTCACCCCTCCACTTT. Full variable domain (missing parts from reference TRBV19 and TRBJ1-6): DGGITQSPKYLFRKEGQNVTLSCEQNLNHDAMYWYRQDPGQGLRLIYYSQIVNDFQKGDIAEGYSVSREKKESFPLTVTSAQKNPTAFYLCASSDKKTGGNSPLHFGNGTRLTVT.

In nucleotides, the CDR3 is TGTGCCAGCAGTGAAGCGGTGGCATCTTACGAGCAGTACTTC. It encodes CASSEAVASYEQYF. This chain connects TRBV6-1 to TRBJ2-7; D uncertain. V was cut by 0 bases and J by 4 bases, with 10 bases left in between. Germline loops: CDR1 MNHNS, CDR2 SASEGT. The CDR3 spans 14 residues.

The V call is TRBV19, the J call TRBJ2-2; possible D gene TRBD1, 6 bases. Trimming pared 6 bases from V and 6 bases from J, leaving 14 bases between. CDR1 LNHDA and CDR2 SQIVND come from the germline V gene (reference sequence). The CDR3 consists of 14 residues. CDR3 sequence (DNA): TGTGCCAGTAGGGAAACAGGGCGGGCCGGGGAGCTGTTTTTT. This codes for CASRETGRAGELFF.

The gene calls are TRBV10-3 and TRBJ1-5; D is perhaps TRBD1 (6 bases). The CDR3 runs 15 residues. Germline CDR1 reads ENHRY; CDR2 reads SYGVKD. The ends were cut back, 0 bases at V and 7 bases at J, with 13 bases in the middle. CDR3: CAISESGAGGQPQHF. In DNA form, the CDR3 reads TGTGCCATCAGTGAGTCGGGGGCGGGAGGACAGCCCCAGCATTTT.

The V gene is TRBV7-2, the J gene TRBJ2-3, with TRBD2 matching over 13 bases. Germline V gene data show CDR1 as SGHTA and CDR2 as FQGNSA. V was clipped by 5 bases and J by 4 bases; unmatched bases: 12. This CDR3 has 18 amino acids. The CDR3 is CASSPGLAGVSRPDTQYF. CDR3 nucleotides: TGTGCCAGCAGCCCCGGACTAGCGGGAGTTTCTCGTCCAGATACGCAGTATTTT.